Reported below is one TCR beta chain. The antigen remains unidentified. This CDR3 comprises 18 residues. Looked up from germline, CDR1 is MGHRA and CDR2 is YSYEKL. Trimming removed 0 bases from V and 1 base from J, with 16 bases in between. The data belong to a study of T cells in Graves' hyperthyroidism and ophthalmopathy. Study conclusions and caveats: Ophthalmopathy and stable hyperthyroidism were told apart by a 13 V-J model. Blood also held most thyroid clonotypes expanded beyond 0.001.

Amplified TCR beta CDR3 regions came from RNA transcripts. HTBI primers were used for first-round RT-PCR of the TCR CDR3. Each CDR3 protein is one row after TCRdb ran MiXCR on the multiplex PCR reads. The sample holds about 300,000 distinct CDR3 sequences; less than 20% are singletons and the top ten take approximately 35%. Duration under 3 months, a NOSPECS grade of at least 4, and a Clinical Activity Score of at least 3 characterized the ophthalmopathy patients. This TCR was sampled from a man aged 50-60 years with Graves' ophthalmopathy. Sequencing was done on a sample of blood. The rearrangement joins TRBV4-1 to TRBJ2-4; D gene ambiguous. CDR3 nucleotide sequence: TGCGCCAGCAGCCAAGACCGGAGCACACCACCGGCCAAAAACATTCAGTACTTC. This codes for CASSQDRSTPPAKNIQYF.